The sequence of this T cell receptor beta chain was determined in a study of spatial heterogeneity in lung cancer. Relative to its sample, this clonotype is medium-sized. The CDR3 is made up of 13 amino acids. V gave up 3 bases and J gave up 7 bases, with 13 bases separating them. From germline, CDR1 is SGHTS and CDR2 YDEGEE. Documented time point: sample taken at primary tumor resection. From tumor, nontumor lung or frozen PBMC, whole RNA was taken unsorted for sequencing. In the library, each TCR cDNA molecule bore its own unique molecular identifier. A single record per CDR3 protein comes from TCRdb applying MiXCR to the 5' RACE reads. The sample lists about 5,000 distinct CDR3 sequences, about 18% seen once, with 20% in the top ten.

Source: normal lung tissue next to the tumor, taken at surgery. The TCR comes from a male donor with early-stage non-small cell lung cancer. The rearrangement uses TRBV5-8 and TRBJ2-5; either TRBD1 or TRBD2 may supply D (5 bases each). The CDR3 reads CASSSGRFLTQYF. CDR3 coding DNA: TGTGCCAGCAGCTCGGGACGGTTTTTGACCCAGTACTTC.